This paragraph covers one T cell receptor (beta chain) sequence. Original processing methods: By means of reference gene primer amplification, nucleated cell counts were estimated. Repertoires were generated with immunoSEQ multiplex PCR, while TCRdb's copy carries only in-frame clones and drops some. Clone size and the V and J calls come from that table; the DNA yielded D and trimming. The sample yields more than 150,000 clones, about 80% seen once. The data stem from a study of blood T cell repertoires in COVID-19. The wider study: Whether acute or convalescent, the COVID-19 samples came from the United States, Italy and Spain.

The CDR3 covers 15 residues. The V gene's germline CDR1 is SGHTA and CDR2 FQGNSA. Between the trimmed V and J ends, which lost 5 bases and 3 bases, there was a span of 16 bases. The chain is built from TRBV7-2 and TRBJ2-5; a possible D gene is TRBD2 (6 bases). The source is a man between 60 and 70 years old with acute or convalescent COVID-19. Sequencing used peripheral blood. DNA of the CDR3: TGTGCCAGCAGCCCCCGACTAGTGGCCAAAGAGACCCAGTACTTC. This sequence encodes CASSPRLVAKETQYF.